This T cell receptor beta chain was profiled in a study of cytomegalovirus exposure and HLA in healthy donors. Study-wide findings and caveats: A few CMV-associated chains were confirmed in vitro to be specific for CMV antigens. First-cohort TCR clusters were later found to tend to co-occur in the approximately 110 validation repertoires.

Turning to this clone: Its specificity is not known.

Clones were read by immunoSEQ multiplex PCR, and TCRdb kept only the in-frame ones, dropping some. The table shows 70,000 to 75,000 clones, with 94% occurring only once. Material for sequencing was PBMCs. This TCR came from a woman aged 18-29 years in good health and CMV-seronegative.

The CDR3: CASSNTGGEQFF. The CDR3 DNA reads as TGTGCCAGCTCAAATACAGGGGGCGAGCAGTTCTTC. The rearrangement joins TRBV18 to TRBJ2-1; 9 bases fit TRBD1. The J segment lost 10 bases and the V segment lost 5 bases, leaving 3 bases of the junction unmatched. CDR1 is KGHSH, CDR2 LQKENI, per germline. This CDR3 comprises 12 residues. Full variable domain (outside the CDR3, taken from reference TRBV18 and TRBJ2-1): NAGVMQNPRHLVRRRGQEARLRCSPMKGHSHVYWYRQLPEEGLKFMVYLQKENIIDESGMPKERFSAEFPKEGPSILRIQQVVRGDSAAYFCASSNTGGEQFFGPGTRLTVL.